These 9 T cell receptor beta chains share one sample of origin, sequenced in a study of blood T cell repertoires in COVID-19. Sequencing was performed with immunoSEQ multiplex PCR; in TCRdb, only in-frame clones are kept and a portion is missing. The table has some 65,000 clones, 70% to 90% seen once. Sequenced material: peripheral blood. These receptors all stem from a man aged 40-49 years with COVID-19, enrolled during active disease.

This clone showed up just a few times. This chain links TRBV5-1 with TRBJ2-7; 10 positions agree with TRBD1. Germline V gives CDR1 SGHRS, CDR2 YFSETQ. Trimming at V came to 6 bases and at J to 4 bases, leaving 7 bases not matched to a gene. The CDR3 loop spans 14 amino acids. The CDR3 reads CASTIGTGEYEQYF. The CDR3 nucleotides are TGCGCCAGCACGATAGGGACAGGGGAATACGAGCAGTACTTC.

This clone has only a few counts. Here the CDR3 reads CASSLDFGTGGYEQYF. DNA for the CDR3: TGTGCCAGCAGCTTAGATTTCGGGACAGGGGGATACGAGCAGTACTTC. The rearrangement links TRBV11-2 to TRBJ2-7; 11 positions agree with TRBD1. CDR3 length: 16 amino acids. V trimming: 0 bases; J trimming: 4 bases; junction bases outside the gene matches: 5. Germline CDR1 SGHAT, CDR2 FQNNGV.

The chain carries TRBV7-2 and TRBJ2-5; a possible D gene is TRBD1 (6 bases). Trimming removed 6 bases from V and 0 bases from J, with 11 bases in between. CDR3 length: 14 residues. The germline V gene encodes CDR1 SGHTA and CDR2 FQGNSA. The CDR3 is CASSPQGNQETQYF. The DNA for the CDR3 is TGTGCCAGCAGTCCACAGGGCAACCAAGAGACCCAGTACTTC.

The V gene is TRBV6-2 or TRBV6-3, the J gene TRBJ2-5; TRBD2 matches at 8 bases. The V and J ends lost 0 bases and 4 bases, in that order; junction bases with no gene match: 4. The length of the CDR3 is 15 residues. Germline V gene lookup returns CDR1 MNHEY and CDR2 SVGEGT. The chain's CDR3 is CASSYSAGDVETQYF. In DNA, the CDR3 is TGTGCCAGCAGTTACTCAGCGGGGGACGTAGAGACCCAGTACTTC.

This clone was counted once. V usage is TRBV5-6 and J usage is TRBJ2-7; possible D gene TRBD1, 5 bases. Germline loops: CDR1 SGHDT, CDR2 YYEEEE. The V end was cut by 2 bases, the J end by 5 bases, with 8 bases between. The CDR3 spans 12 residues. The CDR3 here is CASSFVQDEQYF. CDR3 DNA sequence: TGTGCCAGCAGCTTCGTACAGGACGAGCAGTACTTC.

The CDR3 DNA reads as TGTGCCAGCATGCAGACAGGGTATAACGAGCAGTACTTC. Residues: CASMQTGYNEQYF. The chain combines TRBV2 with TRBJ2-7, with 7 bases aligning to TRBD1. The CDR3 runs 13 residues. J was trimmed by 5 bases and V by 7 bases; bases with no gene match: 8. The germline CDR1 and CDR2 sequences are SNHLY and FYNNEI.

This clone was seen only a few times. The rearrangement links TRBV5-6 to TRBJ1-5; unclear D gene. The length of the CDR3 is 14 residues. Per the germline V gene, CDR1 is SGHDT and CDR2 is YYEEEE. V lost 2 bases, J lost 3 bases, and 9 bases lay in between. The CDR3 protein is CASSLSRNNQPQHF. The CDR3 DNA follows: TGTGCCAGCAGCTTATCCAGGAACAATCAGCCCCAGCATTTT.

V gene TRBV30 combines with J gene TRBJ1-4; TRBD1 matches at 9 bases. CDR1 is GTSNPN, CDR2 SVGIG, per germline (reference sequence). V was clipped by 3 bases and J by 4 bases; unmatched bases: 0. The CDR3 is 13 residues long. The CDR3 region has the DNA TGTGCCTGGAGGGACAGGGGTAATGAAAAACTGTTTTTT. Translating gives CAWRDRGNEKLFF.

The chain is built from TRBV5-1 and TRBJ2-3, with TRBD2 matching 13 bases. The germline V gene has CDR1 SGHRS and CDR2 YFSETQ. The CDR3 is made up of 16 amino acids. V dropped 4 bases and J dropped 4; count of bases not matched to a gene: 6. CDR3 protein: CASSLTSGGRSDTQYF. CDR3 coding DNA: TGCGCCAGCAGCCTGACTAGCGGGGGGCGGTCAGATACGCAGTATTTT.